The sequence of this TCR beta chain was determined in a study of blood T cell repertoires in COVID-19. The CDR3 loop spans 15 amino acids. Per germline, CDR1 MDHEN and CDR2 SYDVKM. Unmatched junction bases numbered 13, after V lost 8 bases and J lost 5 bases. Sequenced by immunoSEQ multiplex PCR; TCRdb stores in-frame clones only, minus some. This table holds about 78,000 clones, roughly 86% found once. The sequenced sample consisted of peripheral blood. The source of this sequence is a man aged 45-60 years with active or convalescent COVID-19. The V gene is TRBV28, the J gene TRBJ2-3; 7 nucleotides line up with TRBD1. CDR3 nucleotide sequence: TGTGCCAGCTTTACACCTACAGGGGCTGGAGATACGCAGTATTTT. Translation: CASFTPTGAGDTQYF. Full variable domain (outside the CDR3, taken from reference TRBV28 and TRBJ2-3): DVKVTQSSRYLVKRTGEKVFLECVQDMDHENMFWYRQDPGLGLRLIYFSYDVKMKEKGDIPEGYSVSREKKERFSLILESASTNQTSMYLCASFTPTGAGDTQYFGPGTRLTVL.